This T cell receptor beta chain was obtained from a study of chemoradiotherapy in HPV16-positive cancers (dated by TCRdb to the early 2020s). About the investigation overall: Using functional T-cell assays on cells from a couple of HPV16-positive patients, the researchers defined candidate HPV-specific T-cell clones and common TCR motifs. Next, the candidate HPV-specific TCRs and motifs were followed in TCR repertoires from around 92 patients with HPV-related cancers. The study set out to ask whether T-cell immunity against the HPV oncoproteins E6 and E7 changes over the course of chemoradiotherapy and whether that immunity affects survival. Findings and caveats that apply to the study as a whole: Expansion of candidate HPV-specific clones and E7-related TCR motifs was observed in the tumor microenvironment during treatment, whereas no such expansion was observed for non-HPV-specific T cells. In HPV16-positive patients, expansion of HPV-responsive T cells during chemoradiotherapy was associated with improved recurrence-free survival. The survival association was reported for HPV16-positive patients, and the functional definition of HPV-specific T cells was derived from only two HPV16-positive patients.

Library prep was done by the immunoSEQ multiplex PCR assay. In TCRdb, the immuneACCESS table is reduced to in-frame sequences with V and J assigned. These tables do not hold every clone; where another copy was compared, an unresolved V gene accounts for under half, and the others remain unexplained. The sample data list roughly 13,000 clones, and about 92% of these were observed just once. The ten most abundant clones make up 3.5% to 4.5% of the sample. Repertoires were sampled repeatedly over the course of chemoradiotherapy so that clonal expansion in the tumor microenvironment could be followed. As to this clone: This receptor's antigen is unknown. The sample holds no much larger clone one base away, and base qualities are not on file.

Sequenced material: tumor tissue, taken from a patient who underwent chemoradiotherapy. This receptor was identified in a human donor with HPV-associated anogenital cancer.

The CDR3 protein: CASSLDGGNTEAFF. The DNA is TGCGCCAGCAGCTTAGACGGGGGAAACACTGAAGCTTTCTTT. The chain joins TRBV5-1 to TRBJ1-1, with TRBD1 tentatively as D gene (5 bases match). CDR1 and CDR2 are read off the germline V gene as SGHRS and YFSETQ. Spanning cysteine to phenylalanine, the CDR3 consists of 14 amino acids. Of all the DNA, just the CDR3 is kept, 42 bases in frame from base 1. The junction shows trimming of 2 bases on V and 2 bases on J, plus 10 bases between the germline ends.